The sequence of this T cell receptor (beta chain) was determined in a study of identical twins. This CDR3 contains 15 residues. Trimming took off 7 bases at V and 5 bases at J, with 20 bases between the two ends. TCRdb reprocessed the 5' RACE reads with MiXCR, giving one entry per CDR3 protein. The sample carries approximately 230,000 distinct CDR3 sequences, around 15% recorded once. This rearrangement joins TRBV12-3 or TRBV12-4 to TRBJ1-1; D perhaps matches TRBD1 (6 bases). The sequencing input was memory (CD45RO+) T cells sorted from blood. The clonotype was recovered from a woman in her late teens or twenties in good health. The CDR3 region is CASTTIGWRGTEAFF. The DNA of the CDR3 is TGTGCCAGCACTACGATTGGGTGGAGGGGGACTGAAGCTTTCTTT.